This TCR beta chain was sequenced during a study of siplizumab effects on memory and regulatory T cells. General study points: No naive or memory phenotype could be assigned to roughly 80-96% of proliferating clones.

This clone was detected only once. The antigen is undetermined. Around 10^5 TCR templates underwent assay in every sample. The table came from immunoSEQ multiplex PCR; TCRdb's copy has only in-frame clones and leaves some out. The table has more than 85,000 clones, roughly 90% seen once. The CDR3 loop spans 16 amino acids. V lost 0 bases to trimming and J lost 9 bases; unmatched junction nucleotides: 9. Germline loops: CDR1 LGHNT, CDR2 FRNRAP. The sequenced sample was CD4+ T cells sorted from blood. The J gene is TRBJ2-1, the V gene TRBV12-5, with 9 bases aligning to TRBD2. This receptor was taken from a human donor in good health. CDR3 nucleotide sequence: TGTGCTAGTGGTTTGGTACTAGCGGGTCGGCCAGCTGAGCAGTTCTTC. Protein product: CASGLVLAGRPAEQFF. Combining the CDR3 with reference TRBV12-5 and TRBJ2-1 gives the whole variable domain DARVTQTPRHKVTEMGQEVTMRCQPILGHNTVFWYRQTMMQGLELLAYFRNRAPLDDSGMPKDRFSAEMPDATLATLKIQPSEPRDSAVYFCASGLVLAGRPAEQFFGPGTRLTVL.